This record covers a single T cell receptor beta chain. Antigen unknown. The data are from a study of cytomegalovirus exposure and HLA in healthy donors. The CDR3 spans 12 residues. V was shortened by 3 bases and J by 6 bases, with 10 bases between the two germline ends. CDR1 and CDR2 from the germline V gene are SGDLS and YYNGEE. Profiled with immunoSEQ multiplex PCR; TCRdb holds only in-frame clones, not every one. Of about 73,000 clones in the sample, approximately 96% were seen once. Study-level points and caveats: Despite most TCR sequences being rare, some public TCRs occurred in many donors. Cytomegalovirus-associated TCR beta chains were listed, numbering 150 to 200.

The sequence was obtained from a man aged 18 to 35 in good health and CMV-seronegative. Sequencing was performed on PBMCs. The genes are TRBV9 and TRBJ2-7; D may be TRBD1 (5 bases). Written as DNA, the CDR3 is TGTGCCAGCAGCGACCTTAGGGGCGAGCAGTACTTC. It is translated as CASSDLRGEQYF.